Given below is one TCR beta chain in context. The germline V gene encodes CDR1 SQVTM and CDR2 ANQGSEA. CDR3 size: 14 residues. Trimming at V came to 2 bases and at J to 8 bases, leaving 10 bases not matched to a gene. The data were obtained in a study of blood T cell repertoires in COVID-19. Study at large: Samples taken during acute and convalescent COVID-19 were collected in the United States, Italy and Spain. From T cells, B-cell-depleted T cells, or PBMCs came the material, which was cDNA or gDNA.

How the authors handled the data: Counts of nucleated cells, estimated from reference gene primer amplification, were obtained. Assay used: immunoSEQ multiplex PCR; TCRdb lists only in-frame clones, some missing. The V and J calls and clone size come from that table; D and trimming were worked out from the DNA. The sample consists of under 250,000 clones, about 80% of them appearing once. The chain links TRBV29-1 to TRBJ1-2, with 8 bases fitting TRBD1. The sequence derives from a man aged 50 to 59 with active or convalescent COVID-19. Sequenced sample: peripheral blood. The CDR3 DNA reads as TGCAGCGTTGAACGGAATCAGGGGGCCCGCGGCTACACCTTC. This translates into CSVERNQGARGYTF.